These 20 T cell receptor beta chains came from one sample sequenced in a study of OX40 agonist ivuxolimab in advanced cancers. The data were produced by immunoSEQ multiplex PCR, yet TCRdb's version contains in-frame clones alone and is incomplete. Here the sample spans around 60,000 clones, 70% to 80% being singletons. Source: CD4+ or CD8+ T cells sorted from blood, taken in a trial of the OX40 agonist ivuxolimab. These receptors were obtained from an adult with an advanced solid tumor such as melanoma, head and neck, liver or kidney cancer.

CDR3 sequence (DNA): TGTGCCAGCAGCCCCCTAGCGGGTTTCAGCACAGATACGCAGTATTTT. Its translation is CASSPLAGFSTDTQYF. The chain links TRBV7-3 to TRBJ2-3, with 8 bases aligning to TRBD2. From germline, CDR1 is SGHTA and CDR2 FQGTGA. V was clipped by 5 bases and J by 0 bases; unmatched bases: 7. The CDR3 totals 16 residues.

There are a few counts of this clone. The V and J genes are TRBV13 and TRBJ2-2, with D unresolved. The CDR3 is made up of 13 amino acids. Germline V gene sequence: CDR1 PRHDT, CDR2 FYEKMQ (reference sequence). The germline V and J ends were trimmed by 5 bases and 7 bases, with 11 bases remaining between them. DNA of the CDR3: TGTGCCAGCAGCCCACTACTTGGCGGGGAGCTGTTTTTT. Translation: CASSPLLGGELFF.

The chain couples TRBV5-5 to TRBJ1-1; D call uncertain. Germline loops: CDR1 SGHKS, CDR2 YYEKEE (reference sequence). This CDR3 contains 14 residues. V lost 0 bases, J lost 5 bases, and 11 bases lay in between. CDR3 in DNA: TGTGCCAGCAGCTTGGACCCCCCGGGGACTGAAGCTTTCTTT. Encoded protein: CASSLDPPGTEAFF.

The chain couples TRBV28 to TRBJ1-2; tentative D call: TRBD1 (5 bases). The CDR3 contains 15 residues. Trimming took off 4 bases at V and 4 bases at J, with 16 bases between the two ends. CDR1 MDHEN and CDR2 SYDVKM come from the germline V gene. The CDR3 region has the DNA TGTGCCAGCAGTTCCTCGGGGGGGGACCCCTATGGCTACACCTTC. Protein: CASSSSGGDPYGYTF.

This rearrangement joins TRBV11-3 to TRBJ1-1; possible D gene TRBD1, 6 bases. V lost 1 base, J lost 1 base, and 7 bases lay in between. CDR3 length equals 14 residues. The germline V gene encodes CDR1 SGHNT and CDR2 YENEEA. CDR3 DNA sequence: TGTGCCAGCAGCTTAGGAGGGGGGAACACTGAAGCTTTCTTT. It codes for CASSLGGGNTEAFF.

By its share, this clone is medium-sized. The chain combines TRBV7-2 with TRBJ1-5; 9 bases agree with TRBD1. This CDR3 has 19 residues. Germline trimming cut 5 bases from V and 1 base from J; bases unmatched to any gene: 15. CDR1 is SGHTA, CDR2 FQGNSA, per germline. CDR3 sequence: CASSDDGRTGVGSNQPQHF. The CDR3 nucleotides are TGTGCCAGCAGCGATGACGGCCGGACAGGGGTAGGGAGCAATCAGCCCCAGCATTTT. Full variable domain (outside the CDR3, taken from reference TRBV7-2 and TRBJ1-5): GAGVSQSPSNKVTEKGKDVELRCDPISGHTALYWYRQSLGQGLEFLIYFQGNSAPDKSGLPSDRFSAERTGGSVSTLTIQRTQQEDSAVYLCASSDDGRTGVGSNQPQHFGDGTRLSIL.

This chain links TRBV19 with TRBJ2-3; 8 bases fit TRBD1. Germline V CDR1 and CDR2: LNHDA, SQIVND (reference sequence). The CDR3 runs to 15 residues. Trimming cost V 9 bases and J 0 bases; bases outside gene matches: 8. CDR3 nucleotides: TGTGCCAGCGCCCTCACAGGGGGTAGCACAGATACGCAGTATTTT. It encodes CASALTGGSTDTQYF.

The CDR3 loop is CASSVGSSGSGETQYF. CDR3 DNA sequence: TGTGCCAGCAGCGTAGGTTCTAGCGGGAGCGGAGAGACCCAGTACTTC. This chain joins TRBV9 and TRBJ2-5; 10 bases line up with TRBD2. The CDR3 totals 16 residues. Trimming at V came to 0 bases and at J to 4 bases, leaving 6 bases not matched to a gene. Germline CDR1 reads SGDLS; CDR2 reads YYNGEE.

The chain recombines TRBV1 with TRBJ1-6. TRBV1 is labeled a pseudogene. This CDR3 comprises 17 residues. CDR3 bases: TGCACCAGCAGCCAAGACGGGGACCAGAGGGAAAATTCACCCCTCCACTTT. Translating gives CTSSQDGDQRENSPLHF.

This CDR3 reads CASSLYRLNTEAFF. The CDR3, as DNA: TGTGCCAGCAGCTTGTATAGGCTGAACACTGAAGCTTTCTTT. The V gene is TRBV5-8, the J gene TRBJ1-1; D remains ambiguous. Looked up from germline, CDR1 is SGHTS and CDR2 is YDEGEE. V lost 1 base, J lost 0 bases, and 7 bases lay in between. CDR3 length: 14 amino acids.

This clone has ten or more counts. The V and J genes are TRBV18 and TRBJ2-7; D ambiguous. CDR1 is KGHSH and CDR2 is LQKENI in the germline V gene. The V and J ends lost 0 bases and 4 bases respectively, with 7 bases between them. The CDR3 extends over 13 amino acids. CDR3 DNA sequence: TGTGCCAGCTCACCACCGGGCGTTTACGAGCAGTACTTC. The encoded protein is CASSPPGVYEQYF.

CDR3 region: CASSERYPRWGGSSTDTQYF. CDR3 nucleotides: TGCGCCAGCAGTGAGAGGTACCCTAGGTGGGGCGGGAGTAGCACAGATACGCAGTATTTT. This chain connects TRBV10-1 to TRBJ2-3; TRBD2 aligns across 7 bases. The CDR3 extends over 20 amino acids. Germline V gene sequence: CDR1 WNHNN, CDR2 SYGVQD (reference sequence). The junction had 17 bases not matched to a gene; V was cut back by 2 bases and J by 0 bases.

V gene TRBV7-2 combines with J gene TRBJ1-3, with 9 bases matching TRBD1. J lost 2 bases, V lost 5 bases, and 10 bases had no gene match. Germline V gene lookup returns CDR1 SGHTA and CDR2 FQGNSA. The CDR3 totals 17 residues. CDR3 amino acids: CASSLKAGTGPGNTIYF. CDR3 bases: TGTGCCAGCAGCCTGAAAGCCGGGACAGGGCCTGGAAACACCATATATTTT.

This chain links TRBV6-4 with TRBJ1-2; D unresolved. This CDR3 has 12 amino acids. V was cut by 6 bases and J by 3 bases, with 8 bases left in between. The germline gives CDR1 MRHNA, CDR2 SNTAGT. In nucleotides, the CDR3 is TGTGCCAGCAGCTCAGCCTACTATGGCTACACCTTC. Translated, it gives CASSSAYYGYTF.

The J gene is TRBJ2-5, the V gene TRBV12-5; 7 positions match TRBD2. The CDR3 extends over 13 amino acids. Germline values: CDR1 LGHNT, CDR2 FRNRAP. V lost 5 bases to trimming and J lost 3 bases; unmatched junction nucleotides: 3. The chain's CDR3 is CASGPGGEETQYF. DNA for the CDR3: TGTGCTAGTGGTCCTGGGGGGGAAGAGACCCAGTACTTC.

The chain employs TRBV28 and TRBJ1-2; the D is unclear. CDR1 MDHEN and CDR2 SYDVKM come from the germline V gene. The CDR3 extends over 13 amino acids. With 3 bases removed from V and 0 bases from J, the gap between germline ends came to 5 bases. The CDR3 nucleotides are TGTGCCAGCAGTTTCCGAGCTAACTATGGCTACACCTTC. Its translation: CASSFRANYGYTF.

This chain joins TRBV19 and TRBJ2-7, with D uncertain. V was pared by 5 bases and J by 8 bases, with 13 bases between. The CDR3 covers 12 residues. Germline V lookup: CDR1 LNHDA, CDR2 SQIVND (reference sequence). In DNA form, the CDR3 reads TGTGCCAGTAGTGTGGCAGTCCGGCAGCAGTACTTC. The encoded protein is CASSVAVRQQYF.

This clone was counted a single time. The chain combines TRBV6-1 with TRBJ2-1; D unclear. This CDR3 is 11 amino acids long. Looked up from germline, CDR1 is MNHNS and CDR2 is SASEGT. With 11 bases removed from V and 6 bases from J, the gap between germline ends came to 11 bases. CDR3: CAHRQINEQFF. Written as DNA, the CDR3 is TGTGCCCACCGACAAATCAATGAGCAGTTCTTC.

CDR3 coding DNA: TGTGCCAGCAGCTTAGTAAAAGCGGGGGCTTACACAGATACGCAGTATTTT. It encodes CASSLVKAGAYTDTQYF. The V call is TRBV7-8, the J call TRBJ2-3; 8 bases fit TRBD2. The CDR3 loop spans 17 amino acids. Germline V gene data show CDR1 as SGHVS and CDR2 as FQNEAQ. Losses at the gene ends were 1 base for V and 2 bases for J; bases not matched to a gene: 8. The full variable domain, rest sourced from reference TRBV7-8 and TRBJ2-3, is GAGVSQSPRYKVAKRGQDVALRCDPISGHVSLFWYQQALGQGPEFLTYFQNEAQLDKSGLPSDRFFAERPEGSVSTLKIQRTQQEDSAVYLCASSLVKAGAYTDTQYFGPGTRLTVL.

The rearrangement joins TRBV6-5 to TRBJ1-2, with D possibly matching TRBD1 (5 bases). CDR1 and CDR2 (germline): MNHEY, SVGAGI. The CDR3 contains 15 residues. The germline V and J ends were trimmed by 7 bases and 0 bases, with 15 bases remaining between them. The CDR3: CASTPGNGANYGYTF. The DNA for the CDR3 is TGTGCCAGCACCCCAGGGAATGGGGCTAACTATGGCTACACCTTC.